What follows describes a single T cell receptor (beta chain). Its antigen remains unidentified. Every sampled donor was Caucasian and healthy. Each CDR3 protein gets one entry after TCRdb re-called the 5' RACE reads with MiXCR. This table has some 600,000 distinct CDR3 sequences, just over 7% appearing once. With V trimmed by 4 bases and J by 3 bases, 12 bases remained unmatched. The CDR3 is 15 residues long. Germline V gives CDR1 DFQATT, CDR2 SNEGSKA (reference sequence). These data are taken from a study of identical twins. Study results and limitations: Potential partial confounding of zero-insertion analyses by invariant MAIT and iNKT cells was noted.

Another study also made use of these data, one on yellow fever vaccine responses in identical twins.

This TCR was sampled from a woman aged 18-29 years in good health. This chain uses TRBV20-1 with TRBJ2-7, with 7 bases matching TRBD2. The sample consisted of PBMCs. The CDR3 region is CSAIHFGRADYEQYF. Here the CDR3 DNA reads TGCAGTGCTATCCATTTTGGGAGGGCCGACTACGAGCAGTACTTC.